These 21 T cell receptor beta chains originate from one sample sequenced in a study of shared clonotypes between healthy human individuals. Data came from immunoSEQ multiplex PCR; TCRdb stores just in-frame clones and leaves some out. The sample holds roughly 490,000 clones, about 82% seen once. Sequenced material: PBMCs. All receptors derive from a woman aged 40 to 50 in good health. Some clones in this sample may be carry-over from other donors' samples.

This sequence joins TRBV28 and TRBJ1-1, with D possibly being TRBD1 (6 bases). Germline values: CDR1 MDHEN, CDR2 SYDVKM. V shed 3 bases and J shed 1 base, with 21 bases lying between them. The CDR3 runs 18 residues. CDR3 loop: CASSFLGTTGTTNTEAFF. CDR3 sequence (DNA): TGTGCCAGCAGTTTTTTAGGTACCACCGGGACAACGAACACTGAAGCTTTCTTT. Variable domain in full (rest from reference TRBV28 and TRBJ1-1): DVKVTQSSRYLVKRTGEKVFLECVQDMDHENMFWYRQDPGLGLRLIYFSYDVKMKEKGDIPEGYSVSREKKERFSLILESASTNQTSMYLCASSFLGTTGTTNTEAFFGQGTRLTVV.

The chain combines TRBV5-1 with TRBJ2-1; maybe TRBD2 (5 bases). This CDR3 spans 14 amino acids. Germline lookup yields CDR1 SGHRS and CDR2 YFSETQ. V was cut by 0 bases and J by 8 bases, with 12 bases left in between. This chain's CDR3 is CASSLGIASDEQFF. CDR3 DNA: TGCGCCAGCAGCTTGGGTATAGCGTCAGATGAGCAGTTCTTC.

On this clone: A read error likely explains this, since a far larger clone differs by one base. Different DNA sequences within this sample yield the same CDR3. The chain is built from TRBV28 and TRBJ1-1; 7 bases map to TRBD1. The CDR3 has 14 residues. In germline, CDR1 is MDHEN, CDR2 SYDVKM. The CDR3 region has the DNA TGCGCCAGCAGGGTGGGACAGACCAACACTGAAGCTTTCTTT. This encodes CASRVGQTNTEAFF.

J is TRBJ1-1 and V is TRBV5-1; D might be TRBD1 (5 bases). This CDR3 has 16 amino acids. Trimming stripped 3 bases from V and 6 bases from J, with 21 bases between. Germline loops: CDR1 SGHRS, CDR2 YFSETQ. CDR3 sequence (DNA): TGCGCCAGCAGCTCAGGACACCCGCAAGGAAGGTCTGAAGCTTTCTTT. As protein: CASSSGHPQGRSEAFF.

Points on this clone: The identical CDR3 is also encoded by other nucleotide sequences in the sample. The rearrangement links TRBV11-2 to TRBJ2-1; D gene unclear. V dropped 3 bases and J dropped 2 bases, with 5 bases sitting between them. The CDR3 runs 13 residues. Germline CDR1 SGHAT, CDR2 FQNNGV. Here the CDR3 reads CASSLAPYNEQFF. In DNA form, the CDR3 reads TGTGCCAGCAGCTTGGCTCCCTACAATGAGCAGTTCTTC.

This clone was seen only a few times. The rearrangement links TRBV27 to TRBJ2-2; D is perhaps TRBD2 (5 bases). The V gene's germline CDR1 is MNHEY and CDR2 SMNVEV (reference sequence). With 6 bases removed from V and 0 bases from J, the gap between germline ends came to 5 bases. The CDR3 loop spans 13 amino acids. In DNA, the CDR3 is TGTGCCAGCAGGGACTCGAACACCGGGGAGCTGTTTTTT. Translating it yields CASRDSNTGELFF.

The genes are TRBV18 and TRBJ1-2, with D perhaps matching TRBD1 (6 bases). The V end was cut by 6 bases, the J end by 0 bases, with 14 bases between. The CDR3 extends over 15 amino acids. Germline-derived CDR1 and CDR2 are KGHSH and LQKENI. DNA for the CDR3: TGTGCCAGCTCGCGCACAGGGACGACTAACTATGGCTACACCTTC. Amino acids: CASSRTGTTNYGYTF.

Ten or more counts support this clone. The rearrangement joins TRBV19 to TRBJ2-7, with 8 bases matching TRBD1. Germline V gene lookup returns CDR1 LNHDA and CDR2 SQIVND (reference sequence). J lost 4 bases, V lost 5 bases, and 13 bases had no gene match. CDR3 length: 16 residues. This CDR3 reads CASSPLSGTGNYEQYF. CDR3 DNA: TGTGCCAGTAGTCCTCTGTCCGGGACAGGAAATTACGAGCAGTACTTC.

The chain's CDR3 is CASSLGKALGYEQYF. The CDR3 DNA sequence: TGTGCCAGCAGCTTGGGAAAGGCCCTAGGCTACGAGCAGTACTTC. The genes are TRBV5-6 and TRBJ2-5; D ambiguous. Near its end, the DNA agrees better with TRBJ2-7, so the J call may be wrong. Germline CDR1 is SGHDT and CDR2 is YYEEEE. The CDR3 is made up of 15 amino acids.

This chain joins TRBV18 and TRBJ2-7; 10 nucleotides line up with TRBD1. Germline CDR1 reads KGHSH; CDR2 reads LQKENI. The CDR3 has 19 amino acids. With V trimmed by 1 base and J by 7 bases, 19 bases remained unmatched. The CDR3 DNA follows: TGTGCCAGCTCACCACTTTTTGGCTCCCCGGGACAGGGGACAGGGGAGCAGTACTTC. Translating it yields CASSPLFGSPGQGTGEQYF.

The CDR3 loop is CASSLAGVGHEQYF. The CDR3 DNA sequence: TGTGCCAGCAGCTTAGCAGGGGTGGGACACGAGCAGTACTTC. The J gene is TRBJ2-5, the V gene TRBV7-9; D may match TRBD1 or TRBD2 (5 bases each). The J call may be wrong; the DNA end is better matched by TRBJ2-7. Germline CDR1 is SEHNR and CDR2 is FQNEAQ (reference sequence). CDR3 size: 14 residues.

Only one count was recorded for this clone. V usage is TRBV27 and J usage is TRBJ2-5; D perhaps matches TRBD1 (6 bases). Germline lookup yields CDR1 MNHEY and CDR2 SMNVEV (reference sequence). CDR3 size: 14 residues. Trimming took 4 bases from V and 4 from J, leaving 13 bases between them. CDR3 loop: CASSSPLRGETQYF. The CDR3 DNA sequence: TGTGCCAGCAGTTCACCCCTCAGGGGAGAGACCCAGTACTTC.

A remark on this clone: A far more abundant clone sits one base away, making this likely a read error. The J gene is TRBJ2-7, the V gene TRBV6-1; perhaps TRBD1 as D (5 bases). Trimming cost V 7 bases and J 5 bases, with 15 bases left between them. The CDR3 is made up of 13 amino acids. CDR1 and CDR2 from the germline V gene are MNHNS and SASEGT. This CDR3 reads CASMTGRGDEQYF. DNA of the CDR3: TGTGCCAGCATGACCGGAAGGGGCGACGAGCAGTACTTC.

V gene TRBV28 combines with J gene TRBJ1-1; the D is unclear. The CDR3 is 13 amino acids. V dropped 1 base and J dropped 2 bases, with 5 bases sitting between them. Looked up from germline, CDR1 is MDHEN and CDR2 is SYDVKM. CDR3 in DNA: TGTGCCAGCAGTTTATCATCCAACACTGAAGCTTTCTTT. Translation: CASSLSSNTEAFF.

On this clone itself: The sample contains more than one DNA sequence encoding this CDR3. The chain recombines TRBV5-4 with TRBJ1-2; D is ambiguous. CDR3 length: 13 residues. Trimming took 5 bases from V and 2 from J, leaving 10 bases between them. Germline V gives CDR1 SGHNT, CDR2 YYREEE (reference sequence). DNA for the CDR3: TGTGCCAGCAGTCCCGACGCGAACTATGGCTACACCTTC. Protein product: CASSPDANYGYTF.

The chain links TRBV29-1 to TRBJ1-1; D might be TRBD1 (6 bases). This CDR3 is built from 15 residues. In germline, CDR1 is SQVTM, CDR2 ANQGSEA. The V end lost 7 bases, the J end lost 4 bases, and 22 bases lay between the germline ends. CDR3 residues: CSGYSTGTIGTEAFF. CDR3 in DNA: TGCAGCGGCTACTCGACCGGGACAATAGGCACTGAAGCTTTCTTT.

With regard to this clone: This sample includes further DNA sequences coding for the same CDR3. The V and J genes are TRBV19 and TRBJ1-4; the match to TRBD1 covers 7 bases. The CDR3 sequence is 15 residues long. Germline V gene lookup returns CDR1 LNHDA and CDR2 SQIVND (reference sequence). V trimming: 5 bases; J trimming: 3 bases; junction bases outside the gene matches: 6. As DNA, the CDR3 is TGTGCCAGTAGTCCAACAGGGGTGGCTAATGAAAAACTGTTTTTT. Translation gives CASSPTGVANEKLFF.

The chain links TRBV5-6 to TRBJ2-2; TRBD1 matches 8 bases. Per germline, CDR1 SGHDT and CDR2 YYEEEE. The CDR3 has 15 residues. The ends lost 2 bases at V and 1 base at J; junction bases unmatched: 1. For the CDR3, the DNA is TGTGCCAGCAGCTTCGGGACAGGGAACACCGGGGAGCTGTTTTTT. This gives the protein CASSFGTGNTGELFF.

Concerning this clone: The sample contains more than one DNA sequence encoding this CDR3. This chain joins TRBV9 and TRBJ2-1, with 10 bases matching TRBD2. Trimming took 4 bases from V and 3 from J; bases not matched to a gene: 4. The CDR3 is made up of 15 amino acids. Germline V lookup: CDR1 SGDLS, CDR2 YYNGEE. CDR3: CASSPRLAGYNEQFF. CDR3 in DNA: TGTGCCAGCAGCCCACGACTAGCGGGCTACAATGAGCAGTTCTTC.

This clone has a single count. The rearrangement uses TRBV18 and TRBJ1-4, with D unresolved. V was pared by 0 bases and J by 1 base, with 9 bases between. Germline CDR1 KGHSH, CDR2 LQKENI. The CDR3 is 16 amino acids. The CDR3 bases are TGTGCCAGCTCACCACCGAGCCGCGTAACTAATGAAAAACTGTTTTTT. This encodes CASSPPSRVTNEKLFF. Full variable domain (remainder filled in from reference TRBV18 and TRBJ1-4): NAGVMQNPRHLVRRRGQEARLRCSPMKGHSHVYWYRQLPEEGLKFMVYLQKENIIDESGMPKERFSAEFPKEGPSILRIQQVVRGDSAAYFCASSPPSRVTNEKLFFGSGTQLSVL.

This sequence joins TRBV19 and TRBJ2-7; 8 bases line up with TRBD2. The CDR3 contains 15 residues. Germline V gene lookup returns CDR1 LNHDA and CDR2 SQIVND (reference sequence). J was trimmed by 4 bases and V by 3 bases; bases with no gene match: 8. The CDR3 DNA is TGTGCCAGTAGTATTCGAGCGGGAGTGGTTTACGAGCAGTACTTC. Residues: CASSIRAGVVYEQYF.